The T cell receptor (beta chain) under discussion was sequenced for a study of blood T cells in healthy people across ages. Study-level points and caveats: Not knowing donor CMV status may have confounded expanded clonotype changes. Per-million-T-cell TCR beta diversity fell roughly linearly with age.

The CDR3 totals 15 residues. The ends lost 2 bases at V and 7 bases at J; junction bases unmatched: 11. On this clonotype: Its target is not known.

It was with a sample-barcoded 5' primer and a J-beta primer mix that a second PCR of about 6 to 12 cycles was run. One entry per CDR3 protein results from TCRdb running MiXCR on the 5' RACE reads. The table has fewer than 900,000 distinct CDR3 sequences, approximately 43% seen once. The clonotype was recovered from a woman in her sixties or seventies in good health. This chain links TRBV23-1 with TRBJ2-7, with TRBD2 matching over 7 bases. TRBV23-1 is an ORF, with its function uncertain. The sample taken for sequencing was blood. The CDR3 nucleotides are TGCGCCAGCAGTCAAAGGGGACTATCTCTTAGTGAGCAGTACTTC. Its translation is CASSQRGLSLSEQYF.